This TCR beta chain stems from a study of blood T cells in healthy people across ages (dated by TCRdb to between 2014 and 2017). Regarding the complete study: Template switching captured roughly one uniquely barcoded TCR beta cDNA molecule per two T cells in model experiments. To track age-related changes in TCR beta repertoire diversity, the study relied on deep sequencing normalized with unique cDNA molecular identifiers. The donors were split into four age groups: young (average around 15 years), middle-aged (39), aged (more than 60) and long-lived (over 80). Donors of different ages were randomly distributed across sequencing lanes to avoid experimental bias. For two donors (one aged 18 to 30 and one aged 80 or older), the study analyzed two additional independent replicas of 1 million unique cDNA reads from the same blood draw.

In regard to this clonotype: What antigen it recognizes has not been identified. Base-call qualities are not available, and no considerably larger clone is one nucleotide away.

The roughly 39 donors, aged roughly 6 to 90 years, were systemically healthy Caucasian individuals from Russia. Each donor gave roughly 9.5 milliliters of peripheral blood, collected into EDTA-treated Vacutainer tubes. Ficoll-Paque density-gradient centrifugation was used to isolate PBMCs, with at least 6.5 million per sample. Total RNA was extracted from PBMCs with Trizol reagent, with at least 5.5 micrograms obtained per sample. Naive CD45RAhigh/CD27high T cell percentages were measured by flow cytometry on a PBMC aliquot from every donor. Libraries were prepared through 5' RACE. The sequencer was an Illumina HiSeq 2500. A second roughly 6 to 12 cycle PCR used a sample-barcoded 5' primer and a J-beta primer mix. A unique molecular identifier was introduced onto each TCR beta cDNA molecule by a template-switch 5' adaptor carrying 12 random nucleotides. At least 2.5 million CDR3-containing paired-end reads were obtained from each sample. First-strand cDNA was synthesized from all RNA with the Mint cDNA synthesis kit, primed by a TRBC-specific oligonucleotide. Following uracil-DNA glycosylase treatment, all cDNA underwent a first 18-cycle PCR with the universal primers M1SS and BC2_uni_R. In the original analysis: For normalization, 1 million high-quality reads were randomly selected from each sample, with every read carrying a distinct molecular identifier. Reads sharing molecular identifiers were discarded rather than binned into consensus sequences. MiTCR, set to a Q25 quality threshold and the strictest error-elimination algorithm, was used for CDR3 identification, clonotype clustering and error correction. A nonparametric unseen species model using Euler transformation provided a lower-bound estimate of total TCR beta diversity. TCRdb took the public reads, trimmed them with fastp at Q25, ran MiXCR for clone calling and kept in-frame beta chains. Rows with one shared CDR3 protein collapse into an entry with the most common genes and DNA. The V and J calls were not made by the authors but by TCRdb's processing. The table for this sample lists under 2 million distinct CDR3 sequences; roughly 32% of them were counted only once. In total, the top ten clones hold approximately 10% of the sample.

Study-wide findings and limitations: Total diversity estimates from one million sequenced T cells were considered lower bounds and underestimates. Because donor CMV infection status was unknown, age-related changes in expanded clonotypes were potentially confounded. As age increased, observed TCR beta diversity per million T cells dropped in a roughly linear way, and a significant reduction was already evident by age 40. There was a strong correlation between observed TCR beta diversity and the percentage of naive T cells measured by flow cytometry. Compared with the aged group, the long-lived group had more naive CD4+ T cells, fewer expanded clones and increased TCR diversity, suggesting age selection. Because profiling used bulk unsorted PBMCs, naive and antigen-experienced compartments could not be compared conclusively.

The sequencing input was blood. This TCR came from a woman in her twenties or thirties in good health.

The nucleotide sequence reads as follows: TGTGCCAGCAGCTTAGCGCGAGGTCTATCAGATACGCAGTATTTT. Translated, this is CASSLARGLSDTQYF. The V and J genes are TRBV7-2 and TRBJ2-3; no D gene can be assigned with confidence. The junction carries 11 bases between V and J, which are trimmed by 0 bases and 4 bases respectively. As encoded in the germline V gene, CDR1 is SGHTA while CDR2 is FQGNSA. From its cysteine to its phenylalanine, the CDR3 spans 15 amino acids. Only the CDR3 part of the read is kept: 45 bases, read in frame from the first base. This CDR3, with the reference TRBV7-2 and TRBJ2-3 proteins standing in past its ends, gives the full variable domain GAGVSQSPSNKVTEKGKDVELRCDPISGHTALYWYRQSLGQGLEFLIYFQGNSAPDKSGLPSDRFSAERTGGSVSTLTIQRTQQEDSAVYLCASSLARGLSDTQYFGPGTRLTVL.